These T cell receptor beta chains were read from a single sample in a study of graft-versus-host responses after intestinal transplantation. No antigen has been assigned to these receptors. Using immunoSEQ multiplex PCR, the repertoire was profiled, and TCRdb retains in-frame clones only, with some absent. Of 130,000 to 150,000 clones in the sample, around 90% were seen once. The sample here was unstimulated CD4+ T cells sorted from spleen or lymph node cells, taken before intestinal transplant. The receptor source for this set is a human donor who received an intestinal transplant. CDR3s include the opening cysteine and the closing phenylalanine or tryptophan. Each record gives: V gene, J gene, D gene, clone size, CDR3 protein, CDR3 DNA. A D gene is named only where the DNA matches it firmly. Size is omitted from some rows. Given values are once, few, many or a class for expanded clones.

v_gene: TRBV19
j_gene: TRBJ1-2
d_gene: -
abundance: -
CDR3aa: CASSIPRDPNGYTF
CDR3nt: TGTGCCAGTAGTATCCCCCGGGACCCCAATGGCTACACCTTC

v_gene: TRBV7-9
j_gene: TRBJ2-2
d_gene: -
abundance: -
CDR3aa: CASSPPGLSSAGELFF
CDR3nt: TGTGCCAGCAGCCCGCCGGGACTGTCGAGCGCCGGGGAGCTGTTTTTT

v_gene: TRBV4-1
j_gene: TRBJ1-5
d_gene: -
abundance: -
CDR3aa: CASSQGVGVQPQHF
CDR3nt: TGCGCCAGCAGCCAAGGGGTAGGCGTTCAGCCCCAGCATTTT

v_gene: TRBV29-1
j_gene: TRBJ2-7
d_gene: -
abundance: -
CDR3aa: CSVVRTENYEQYF
CDR3nt: TGCAGCGTTGTACGGACGGAGAACTACGAGCAGTACTTC

v_gene: TRBV2
j_gene: TRBJ1-2
d_gene: -
abundance: -
CDR3aa: CASTKVPGAGYTF
CDR3nt: TGTGCCAGCACCAAAGTACCGGGAGCAGGCTACACCTTC

v_gene: TRBV10-3
j_gene: TRBJ1-6
d_gene: -
abundance: -
CDR3aa: CATRPDSYNSPLHF
CDR3nt: TGTGCCACCCGCCCCGACAGCTATAATTCACCCCTCCACTTT

v_gene: TRBV4-2
j_gene: TRBJ1-1
d_gene: -
abundance: -
CDR3aa: CASSQALHQANTEAFF
CDR3nt: TGTGCCAGCAGCCAAGCTTTACACCAGGCGAACACTGAAGCTTTCTTT

v_gene: TRBV7-8
j_gene: TRBJ2-3
d_gene: TRBD1
abundance: -
CDR3aa: CASSRETGPWGTDTQYF
CDR3nt: TGTGCCAGCAGCCGAGAGACAGGGCCCTGGGGAACAGATACGCAGTATTTT

v_gene: TRBV28
j_gene: TRBJ1-4
d_gene: -
abundance: -
CDR3aa: CASSQPLQGGGNEKLFF
CDR3nt: TGTGCCAGCAGCCAACCATTACAGGGCGGCGGGAATGAAAAACTGTTTTTT

v_gene: TRBV18
j_gene: TRBJ2-1
d_gene: -
abundance: -
CDR3aa: CASSPTPPGRENEQFF
CDR3nt: TGTGCCAGCTCACCGACCCCACCTGGACGTGAGAATGAGCAGTTCTTC

v_gene: TRBV28
j_gene: TRBJ2-2
d_gene: TRBD2
abundance: -
CDR3aa: CASSPGLAGEILNGELFF
CDR3nt: TGTGCCAGCAGTCCGGGACTAGCGGGAGAAATCTTGAACGGGGAGCTGTTTTTT

v_gene: TRBV28
j_gene: TRBJ2-7
d_gene: -
abundance: -
CDR3aa: CASSFIGKGREQYF
CDR3nt: TGTGCCAGCAGTTTCATAGGGAAGGGGCGCGAGCAGTACTTC

v_gene: TRBV6-5
j_gene: TRBJ1-3
d_gene: -
abundance: once
CDR3aa: CASKRAGLSGNTIYF
CDR3nt: TGTGCCAGCAAGCGCGCAGGGCTCTCTGGAAACACCATATATTTT

v_gene: TRBV30
j_gene: TRBJ1-2
d_gene: -
abundance: -
CDR3aa: CAWSVTINYGYTF
CDR3nt: TGTGCCTGGAGTGTAACAATTAACTATGGCTACACCTTC

v_gene: TRBV5-1
j_gene: TRBJ1-4
d_gene: TRBD1
abundance: -
CDR3aa: CASSPGTGDEKLFF
CDR3nt: TGCGCCAGCAGCCCGGGGACAGGTGATGAAAAACTGTTTTTT

v_gene: TRBV5-1
j_gene: TRBJ2-7
d_gene: -
abundance: once
CDR3aa: CASSLSVSGPGYEQYF
CDR3nt: TGCGCCAGCAGCTTGTCGGTGTCGGGACCCGGGTACGAGCAGTACTTC

v_gene: TRBV19
j_gene: TRBJ2-5
d_gene: -
abundance: -
CDR3aa: CASSIGGQSQETQYF
CDR3nt: TGTGCCAGTAGTATAGGGGGCCAGAGCCAAGAGACCCAGTACTTC

v_gene: TRBV28
j_gene: TRBJ2-3
d_gene: -
abundance: -
CDR3aa: CASTRAAIADTQYF
CDR3nt: TGTGCCAGCACCCGCGCCGCCATAGCAGATACGCAGTATTTT

v_gene: TRBV6-6
j_gene: TRBJ2-7
d_gene: -
abundance: -
CDR3aa: CASFGGHESYEQYF
CDR3nt: TGTGCCAGCTTCGGGGGGCACGAATCCTACGAGCAGTACTTC

v_gene: TRBV6-5
j_gene: TRBJ2-7
d_gene: -
abundance: once
CDR3aa: CASSVTGWDEQYF
CDR3nt: TGTGCCAGCAGTGTAACAGGGTGGGACGAGCAGTACTTC

v_gene: TRBV25-1
j_gene: TRBJ1-1
d_gene: TRBD1
abundance: once
CDR3aa: CASTPPGTGGIWTEAFF
CDR3nt: TGTGCCAGCACCCCCCCCGGGACAGGGGGAATATGGACTGAAGCTTTCTTT

v_gene: TRBV11-2
j_gene: TRBJ1-4
d_gene: TRBD1
abundance: -
CDR3aa: CASSLGDRWNEKLFF
CDR3nt: TGTGCCAGCAGCTTAGGGGACAGGTGGAATGAAAAACTGTTTTTT

v_gene: TRBV29-1
j_gene: TRBJ2-1
d_gene: TRBD1
abundance: -
CDR3aa: CSGPGTGDNEQFF
CDR3nt: TGCAGCGGCCCCGGGACAGGGGACAATGAGCAGTTCTTC

v_gene: TRBV5-3
j_gene: TRBJ2-7
d_gene: TRBD1
abundance: -
CDR3aa: CARSWSGQAYEQYF
CDR3nt: TGTGCCAGAAGCTGGTCCGGACAGGCCTACGAGCAGTACTTC

v_gene: TRBV5-4
j_gene: TRBJ2-5
d_gene: -
abundance: -
CDR3aa: CASSGGQDLETQYF
CDR3nt: TGTGCCAGCAGCGGGGGGCAGGATCTAGAGACCCAGTACTTC

v_gene: TRBV6-1
j_gene: TRBJ2-3
d_gene: -
abundance: once
CDR3aa: CASSPTDTQYF
CDR3nt: TGTGCCAGCAGCCCCACAGATACGCAGTATTTT

v_gene: TRBV9
j_gene: TRBJ2-2
d_gene: TRBD2
abundance: -
CDR3aa: CASSRAGMLNTGELFF
CDR3nt: TGTGCCAGCAGCCGAGCGGGGATGTTAAACACCGGGGAGCTGTTTTTT

v_gene: TRBV7-2
j_gene: TRBJ2-3
d_gene: -
abundance: -
CDR3aa: CASSLGVVEATQYF
CDR3nt: TGTGCCAGCAGCTTAGGAGTAGTGGAGGCTACGCAGTATTTT

v_gene: TRBV10-2
j_gene: TRBJ1-4
d_gene: -
abundance: -
CDR3aa: CASSEPGYEKLFF
CDR3nt: TGCGCCAGCAGTGAGCCAGGGTACGAAAAACTGTTTTTT

v_gene: TRBV7-9
j_gene: TRBJ1-5
d_gene: TRBD1
abundance: -
CDR3aa: CASSSPDGTVNQPQHF
CDR3nt: TGTGCCAGCAGCTCCCCGGACGGGACAGTCAATCAGCCCCAGCATTTT

v_gene: TRBV5-1
j_gene: TRBJ2-5
d_gene: TRBD1
abundance: -
CDR3aa: CASSSVTGGETQYF
CDR3nt: TGCGCCAGCAGCTCCGTGACAGGGGGAGAGACCCAGTACTTC

v_gene: TRBV28
j_gene: TRBJ1-2
d_gene: -
abundance: -
CDR3aa: CASSSRPRYGYTF
CDR3nt: TGTGCCAGCAGTTCCCGGCCTCGCTATGGCTACACCTTC

v_gene: TRBV20-1
j_gene: TRBJ2-3
d_gene: -
abundance: -
CDR3aa: CSASRGDTQYF
CDR3nt: TGCAGTGCTAGCAGGGGAGATACGCAGTATTTT

v_gene: TRBV10-3
j_gene: TRBJ1-5
d_gene: -
abundance: -
CDR3aa: CAISESLHQPQHF
CDR3nt: TGTGCCATCAGTGAGTCCTTACATCAGCCCCAGCATTTT

v_gene: TRBV19
j_gene: TRBJ2-7
d_gene: TRBD1
abundance: -
CDR3aa: CASSQDRDYEQYF
CDR3nt: TGTGCCAGCTCCCAAGACAGGGACTACGAGCAGTACTTC

v_gene: TRBV7-3
j_gene: TRBJ2-1
d_gene: TRBD2
abundance: -
CDR3aa: CASSLSAGSGNEQFF
CDR3nt: TGTGCCAGCAGCTTATCAGCGGGATCTGGCAATGAGCAGTTCTTC

v_gene: TRBV15
j_gene: TRBJ2-5
d_gene: -
abundance: -
CDR3aa: CATSRDLTTPEGRTQYF
CDR3nt: TGTGCCACCAGCAGAGATCTGACTACCCCGGAGGGACGGACCCAGTACTTC

v_gene: TRBV7-9
j_gene: TRBJ2-1
d_gene: -
abundance: few
CDR3aa: CASSLAESSYNEQFF
CDR3nt: TGTGCCAGCAGCTTAGCGGAAAGCTCCTACAATGAGCAGTTCTTC

v_gene: TRBV7-9
j_gene: TRBJ2-2
d_gene: -
abundance: -
CDR3aa: CASSLGLATTGELFF
CDR3nt: TGTGCCAGCAGCTTAGGTCTAGCAACAACCGGGGAGCTGTTTTTT

v_gene: TRBV28
j_gene: TRBJ2-2
d_gene: TRBD1
abundance: -
CDR3aa: CASRLGQGGGELFF
CDR3nt: TGTGCCAGCAGACTCGGACAGGGAGGCGGGGAGCTGTTTTTT

v_gene: TRBV7-9
j_gene: TRBJ2-1
d_gene: TRBD2
abundance: -
CDR3aa: CASSNSGTSGMGQFF
CDR3nt: TGTGCCAGCAGCAACAGCGGGACTAGCGGGATGGGGCAGTTCTTC

v_gene: TRBV9
j_gene: TRBJ1-5
d_gene: TRBD1
abundance: -
CDR3aa: CASQPRQGRTFVNQPQHF
CDR3nt: TGTGCCAGTCAACCAAGACAGGGGAGGACCTTTGTCAATCAGCCCCAGCATTTT

v_gene: TRBV7-3
j_gene: TRBJ2-1
d_gene: -
abundance: -
CDR3aa: CASSRTDSVGNEQFF
CDR3nt: TGTGCCAGCAGCCGAACGGACAGTGTCGGGAATGAGCAGTTCTTC

v_gene: TRBV29-1
j_gene: TRBJ2-7
d_gene: TRBD2
abundance: -
CDR3aa: CSAGPAGGTYEQYF
CDR3nt: TGCAGCGCGGGACCAGCGGGAGGGACCTACGAGCAGTACTTC

v_gene: TRBV6-6
j_gene: TRBJ2-1
d_gene: -
abundance: -
CDR3aa: CASTNVLNEQFF
CDR3nt: TGTGCCTCGACCAATGTCTTAAATGAGCAGTTCTTC

v_gene: TRBV7-2
j_gene: TRBJ2-5
d_gene: -
abundance: -
CDR3aa: CASSLDLARETQYF
CDR3nt: TGTGCCAGCAGCTTAGACCTAGCGAGGGAGACCCAGTACTTC

v_gene: TRBV10-3
j_gene: TRBJ1-2
d_gene: TRBD1
abundance: -
CDR3aa: CAITGTGGAYGYTF
CDR3nt: TGTGCCATCACCGGGACAGGGGGGGCCTATGGCTACACCTTC

v_gene: TRBV30
j_gene: TRBJ2-1
d_gene: TRBD2
abundance: few
CDR3aa: CAWASGGYNEQFF
CDR3nt: TGTGCCTGGGCTAGCGGGGGGTACAATGAGCAGTTCTTC

v_gene: TRBV6-5
j_gene: TRBJ2-7
d_gene: TRBD2
abundance: once
CDR3aa: CASSSPSGRHSYEQYF
CDR3nt: TGTGCCAGCAGTTCTCCTAGCGGGAGGCACTCCTACGAGCAGTACTTC

v_gene: TRBV19
j_gene: TRBJ2-5
d_gene: TRBD1
abundance: -
CDR3aa: CASSTLQGAKTRYF
CDR3nt: TGTGCCAGTAGTACGTTACAGGGGGCAAAGACCCGGTACTTC

v_gene: TRBV30
j_gene: TRBJ2-2
d_gene: -
abundance: -
CDR3aa: CAWRVGGGELFF
CDR3nt: TGTGCCTGGAGGGTGGGGGGCGGGGAGCTGTTTTTT

v_gene: TRBV9
j_gene: TRBJ2-4
d_gene: -
abundance: -
CDR3aa: CASSHGRNNIQYF
CDR3nt: TGTGCCAGCAGCCATGGACGTAACAACATTCAGTACTTC

v_gene: TRBV9
j_gene: TRBJ1-3
d_gene: -
abundance: -
CDR3aa: CASSPRTVSGNTIYF
CDR3nt: TGTGCCAGCAGCCCTCGGACAGTCTCTGGAAACACCATATATTTT

v_gene: TRBV28
j_gene: TRBJ2-2
d_gene: -
abundance: -
CDR3aa: CASSLGGYSGELFF
CDR3nt: TGTGCCAGCAGTTTAGGGGGGTATTCCGGGGAGCTGTTTTTT

v_gene: TRBV19
j_gene: TRBJ2-5
d_gene: TRBD1
abundance: -
CDR3aa: CASSEGTGGRVETQYF
CDR3nt: TGTGCCAGTAGTGAGGGGACAGGGGGTCGGGTAGAGACCCAGTACTTC